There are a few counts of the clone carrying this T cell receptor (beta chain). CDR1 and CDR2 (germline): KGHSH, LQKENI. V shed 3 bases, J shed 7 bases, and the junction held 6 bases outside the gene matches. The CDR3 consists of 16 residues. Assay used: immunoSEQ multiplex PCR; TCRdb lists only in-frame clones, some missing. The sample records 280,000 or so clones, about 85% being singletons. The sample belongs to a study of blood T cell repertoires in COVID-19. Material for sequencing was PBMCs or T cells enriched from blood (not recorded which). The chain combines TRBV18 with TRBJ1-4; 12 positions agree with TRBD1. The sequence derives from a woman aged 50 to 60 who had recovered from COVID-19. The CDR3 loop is CASSPGQGAPGEKLFF. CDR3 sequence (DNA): TGTGCCAGCTCACCGGGACAGGGGGCGCCTGGTGAAAAACTGTTTTTT.